Listed below are T cell receptor beta chains from one sample, sequenced in a study of cytomegalovirus exposure and HLA in healthy donors. Produced via immunoSEQ multiplex PCR; TCRdb's table is partial and in-frame only. Of more than 85,000 clones in the sample, roughly 15% were seen once. Material for sequencing was PBMCs. These receptors were collected from a female donor in good health and CMV-seronegative. Both conserved end residues are part of each CDR3. Fields, in order: D gene, CDR3 length, J gene, clone size, V gene, CDR3 protein, CDR3 DNA. The D gene is left open where the match is weak. Some rows have no size entry. The others give once, few or many, or a class for an expanded clone.

TRBD1 15 TRBJ2-7 few TRBV4-2 CASRPGTALAYEQYF TGTGCCAGCAGACCCGGGACAGCGTTAGCCTACGAGCAGTACTTC
TRBD1 14 TRBJ1-4 . TRBV18 CASSRQGNNEKLFF TGTGCCAGCTCTCGACAGGGGAATAATGAAAAACTGTTTTTT
TRBD2 15 TRBJ2-7 few TRBV4-3 CASSQEGLAGGEQYF TGCGCCAGCAGCCAAGAGGGACTAGCGGGAGGCGAGCAGTACTTC
. 16 TRBJ1-5 few TRBV4-2 CASSRIGALNGQPQHF TGTGCCAGCAGCCGGATAGGGGCCCTCAATGGGCAGCCCCAGCATTTT
. 13 TRBJ1-1 . TRBV28 CASSFPGDTEAFF TGTGCCAGCAGTTTTCCGGGTGACACTGAAGCTTTCTTT
TRBD1 15 TRBJ2-3 few TRBV6-5 CASSPRDRPTDTQYF TGTGCCAGCAGTCCCCGGGACAGACCCACAGATACGCAGTATTTT
. 15 TRBJ2-1 few TRBV28 CASRRLESSYNEQFF TGTGCCAGCAGACGACTGGAAAGCTCCTACAATGAGCAGTTCTTC
TRBD1 18 TRBJ1-1 few TRBV29-1 CSVEAGAPGGALRTEAFF TGCAGCGTTGAAGCTGGGGCACCAGGGGGCGCGTTAAGGACTGAAGCTTTCTTT
TRBD1 15 TRBJ2-5 few TRBV18 CASSPDRGRLETQYF TGTGCCAGCTCACCGGACAGGGGAAGGTTGGAGACCCAGTACTTC
. 12 TRBJ2-1 . TRBV7-2 CASSLDRNEQFF TGTGCCAGCAGCTTAGACAGGAATGAGCAGTTCTTC
. 15 TRBJ1-5 few TRBV9 CASNSEGKLNQPQHF TGTGCCAGCAACTCAGAGGGAAAGCTAAATCAGCCCCAGCATTTT
. 14 TRBJ1-5 . TRBV29-1 CSVTTGNSNQPQHF TGCAGCGTCACGACCGGGAATAGCAATCAGCCCCAGCATTTT
. 13 TRBJ1-2 . TRBV10-2 CASSDPREDGYTF TGCGCCAGCAGTGATCCCAGGGAAGACGGCTACACCTTC
. 14 TRBJ1-1 . TRBV25-1 CASSEGGSNTEAFF TGTGCCAGCAGTGAAGGCGGCTCAAACACTGAAGCTTTCTTT
TRBD2 17 TRBJ2-1 . TRBV9 CASSVWEGPPLYNEQFF TGTGCCAGCAGCGTATGGGAGGGGCCCCCCCTTTACAATGAGCAGTTCTTC
. 15 TRBJ2-2 few TRBV4-3 CASTPGSGNTGELFF TGCGCCAGCACCCCGGGTAGCGGGAACACCGGGGAGCTGTTTTTT
TRBD1 14 TRBJ1-1 few TRBV10-3 CATDLGTANTEAFF TGTGCCACAGACCTCGGGACAGCAAACACTGAAGCTTTCTTT
TRBD1 14 TRBJ2-5 . TRBV2 CASSGGQPQETQYF TGTGCCAGCAGTGGGGGACAGCCACAAGAGACCCAGTACTTC
. 17 TRBJ2-3 . TRBV4-3 CASSQDAPGRYTDTQYF TGCGCCAGCAGCCAAGATGCGCCGGGGAGGTACACAGATACGCAGTATTTT
TRBD2 14 TRBJ2-5 . TRBV29-1 CSVTGLAGVETQHF TGCAGCGTTACCGGACTAGCGGGAGTAGAGACCCAGCACTTC
. 15 TRBJ1-5 medium-sized TRBV6-6 CASYTRGASNQPQHF TGTGCCAGCTATACACGGGGGGCGAGCAATCAGCCCCAGCATTTT
TRBD1 16 TRBJ1-5 few TRBV7-8 CASTPDRVRSNQPQHF TGTGCCAGCACCCCAGACAGGGTGCGTAGCAATCAGCCCCAGCATTTT
TRBD2 18 TRBJ2-1 . TRBV27 CASSLRMASGDIMNEQFF TGTGCCAGCAGTTTAAGAATGGCTAGCGGGGACATTATGAATGAGCAGTTCTTC
TRBD1 13 TRBJ2-7 . TRBV6-6 CANSRDSFYEQYF TGTGCCAATTCAAGGGACAGCTTCTACGAGCAGTACTTC
. 17 TRBJ1-5 once TRBV18 CASSPPGHLNSNQPQHF TGTGCCAGCTCACCACCGGGGCACCTTAATAGCAATCAGCCCCAGCATTTT
TRBD2 12 TRBJ2-1 . TRBV30 CAGGLQYNEQFF TGTGCCGGGGGACTACAGTACAATGAGCAGTTCTTC
. 14 TRBJ2-7 few TRBV13 CASSLLQVPYEQYF TGTGCCAGCAGCCTACTACAGGTTCCCTACGAGCAGTACTTC
TRBD2 16 TRBJ2-5 . TRBV11-2 CASSLGFGLAGETQYF TGTGCCAGCAGCTTAGGGTTTGGACTAGCGGGGGAGACCCAGTACTTC
TRBD2 16 TRBJ2-1 . TRBV9 CASSVAIAGGGNEQFF TGTGCCAGCAGCGTAGCTATAGCGGGAGGTGGGAATGAGCAGTTCTTC
. 17 TRBJ1-3 . TRBV11-2 CASRTSRAGHSGNTIYF TGTGCCAGCCGAACGAGCCGCGCCGGTCACTCTGGAAACACCATATATTTT
. 14 TRBJ1-1 few TRBV6-6 CASRLQGMNTEAFF TGTGCCAGCAGGCTACAGGGAATGAACACTGAAGCTTTCTTT
TRBD1 15 TRBJ1-5 few TRBV6-6 CASSYMRTGHQPQHF TGTGCCAGCAGTTACATGAGGACAGGGCATCAGCCCCAGCATTTT
TRBD2 15 TRBJ2-1 . TRBV7-2 CASSSREGTYNEQFF TGTGCCAGCAGTTCACGGGAGGGGACCTACAATGAGCAGTTCTTC
. 19 TRBJ2-1 few TRBV10-3 CAISGAAAGLGFSYNEQFF TGTGCCATCAGTGGTGCCGCGGCGGGACTGGGGTTCTCCTACAATGAGCAGTTCTTC
TRBD1 15 TRBJ2-5 . TRBV5-1 CASSRFGQEKETQYF TGCGCCAGCTCAAGATTTGGACAGGAGAAAGAGACCCAGTACTTC
TRBD1 15 TRBJ2-2 few TRBV7-2 CASSPLGQDTGELFF TGTGCCAGCAGCCCCTTGGGACAGGACACCGGGGAGCTGTTTTTT
TRBD2 15 TRBJ2-3 few TRBV5-1 CASSLAAGGPDTQYF TGCGCCAGCAGCTTGGCGGCGGGAGGGCCAGATACGCAGTATTTT
TRBD2 15 TRBJ2-1 . TRBV5-5 CASSFGLADYNEQFF TGTGCCAGCAGCTTCGGGCTAGCGGATTACAATGAGCAGTTCTTC
TRBD1 14 TRBJ1-5 . TRBV19 CASSIGDSDQPQHF TGTGCCAGTAGTATAGGGGACAGTGATCAGCCCCAGCATTTT
. 13 TRBJ2-1 few TRBV28 CASSLGGLTEQFF TGTGCCAGCAGTTTGGGGGGATTAACTGAGCAGTTCTTC
. 15 TRBJ2-7 . TRBV5-4 CASSLATASSYEQYF TGTGCCAGCAGCTTGGCGACAGCTAGCTCCTACGAGCAGTACTTC
TRBD2 16 TRBJ2-1 . TRBV7-9 CASSLAAGGGGFEQFF TGTGCCAGCAGCTTAGCGGCGGGAGGAGGAGGGTTTGAGCAGTTCTTC
. 13 TRBJ1-1 . TRBV10-1 CASSDRVDTEAFF TGCGCCAGCAGTGACAGGGTTGACACTGAAGCTTTCTTT
TRBD2 12 TRBJ2-7 . TRBV29-1 CSVEEREYEQYF TGCAGCGTTGAAGAGCGGGAGTACGAGCAGTACTTC
. 18 TRBJ2-1 few TRBV9 CASNVRTPGGTDNNEQFF TGTGCCAGCAACGTCCGAACCCCAGGGGGGACGGATAACAATGAGCAGTTCTTC
. 12 TRBJ1-1 few TRBV5-4 CASSLDSKKAFF TGTGCCAGCAGCTTGGACAGTAAAAAAGCTTTCTTT
. 17 TRBJ2-2 few TRBV7-2 CASSTRGWTVKIGELFF TGTGCCAGCAGCACCAGAGGTTGGACAGTTAAGATCGGGGAGCTGTTTTTT